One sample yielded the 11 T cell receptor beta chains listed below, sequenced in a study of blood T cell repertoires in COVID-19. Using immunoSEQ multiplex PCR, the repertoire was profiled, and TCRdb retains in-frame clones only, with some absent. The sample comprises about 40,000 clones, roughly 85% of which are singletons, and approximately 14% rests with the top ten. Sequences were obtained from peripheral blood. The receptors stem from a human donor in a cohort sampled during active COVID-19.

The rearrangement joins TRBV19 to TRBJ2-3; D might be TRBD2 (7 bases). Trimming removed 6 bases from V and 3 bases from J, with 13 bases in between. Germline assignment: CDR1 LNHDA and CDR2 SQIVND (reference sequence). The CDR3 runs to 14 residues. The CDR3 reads CASRAGAGTDTQYF. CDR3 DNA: TGTGCCAGTAGGGCGGGGGCAGGGACAGATACGCAGTATTTT.

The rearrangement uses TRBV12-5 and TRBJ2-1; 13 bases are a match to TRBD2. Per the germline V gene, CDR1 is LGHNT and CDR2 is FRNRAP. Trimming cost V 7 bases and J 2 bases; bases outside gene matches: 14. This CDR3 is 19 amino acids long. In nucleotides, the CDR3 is TGTGCTAGTGCTCGAGGACTAGCGGGGGTTACCCTGGCCTACAATGAGCAGTTCTTC. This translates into CASARGLAGVTLAYNEQFF.

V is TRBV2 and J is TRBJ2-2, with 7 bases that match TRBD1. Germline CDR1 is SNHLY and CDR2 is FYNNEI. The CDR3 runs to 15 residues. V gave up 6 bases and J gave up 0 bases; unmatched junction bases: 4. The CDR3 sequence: CASSRGQTNTGELFF. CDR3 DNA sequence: TGTGCCAGCAGCAGGGGACAGACGAACACCGGGGAGCTGTTTTTT.

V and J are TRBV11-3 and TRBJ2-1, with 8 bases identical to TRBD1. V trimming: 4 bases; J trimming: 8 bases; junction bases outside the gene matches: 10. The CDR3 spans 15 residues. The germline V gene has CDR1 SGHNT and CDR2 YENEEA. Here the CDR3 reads CASSSGNQGAYEQFF. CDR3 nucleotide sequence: TGTGCCAGCAGCTCGGGGAATCAGGGGGCTTATGAGCAGTTCTTC.

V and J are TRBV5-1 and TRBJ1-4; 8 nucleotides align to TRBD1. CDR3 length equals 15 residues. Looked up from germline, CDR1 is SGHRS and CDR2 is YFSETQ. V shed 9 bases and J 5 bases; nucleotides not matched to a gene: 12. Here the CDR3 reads CATTPTGARNEKLFF. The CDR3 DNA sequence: TGCGCCACCACGCCGACAGGGGCGAGGAATGAAAAACTGTTTTTT.

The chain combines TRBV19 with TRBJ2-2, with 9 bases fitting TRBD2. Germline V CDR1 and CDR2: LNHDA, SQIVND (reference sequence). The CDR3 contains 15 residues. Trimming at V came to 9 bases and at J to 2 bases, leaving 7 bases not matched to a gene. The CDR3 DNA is TGTGCCAGCACCTTAGCGGGGGAAAACACCGGGGAGCTGTTTTTT. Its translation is CASTLAGENTGELFF.

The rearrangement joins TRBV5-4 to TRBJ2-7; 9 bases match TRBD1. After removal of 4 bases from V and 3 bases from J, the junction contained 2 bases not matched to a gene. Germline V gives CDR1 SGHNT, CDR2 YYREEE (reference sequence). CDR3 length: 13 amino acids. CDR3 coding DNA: TGTGCCAGCAGCGGACAGGGGAACTACGAGCAGTACTTC. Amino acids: CASSGQGNYEQYF.

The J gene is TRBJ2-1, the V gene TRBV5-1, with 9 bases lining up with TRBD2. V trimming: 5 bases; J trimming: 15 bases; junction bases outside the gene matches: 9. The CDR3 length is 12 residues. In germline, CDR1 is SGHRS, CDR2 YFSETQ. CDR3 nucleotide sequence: TGCGCCAGCAGGGCTAGCGGGGACGGGTGGTTCTTC. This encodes CASRASGDGWFF.

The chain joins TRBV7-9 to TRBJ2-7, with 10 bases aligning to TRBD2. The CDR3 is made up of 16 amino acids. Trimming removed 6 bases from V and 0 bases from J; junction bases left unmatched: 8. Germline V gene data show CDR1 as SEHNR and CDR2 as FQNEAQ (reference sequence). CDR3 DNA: TGTGCCAGCAGTTTTACGACTAGCGGGCTCTCCTACGAGCAGTACTTC. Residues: CASSFTTSGLSYEQYF.

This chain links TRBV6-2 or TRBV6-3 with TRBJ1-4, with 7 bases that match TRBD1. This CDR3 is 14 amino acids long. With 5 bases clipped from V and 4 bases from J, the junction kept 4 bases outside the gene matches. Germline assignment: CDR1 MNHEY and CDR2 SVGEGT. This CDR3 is CASSTGQINEKLFF. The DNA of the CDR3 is TGTGCCAGCAGTACGGGACAGATTAATGAAAAACTGTTTTTT.

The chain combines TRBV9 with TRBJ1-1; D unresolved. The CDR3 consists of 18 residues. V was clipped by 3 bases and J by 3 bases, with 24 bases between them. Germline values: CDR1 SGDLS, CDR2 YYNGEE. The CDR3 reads CASSAIAGKGPRDTEAFF. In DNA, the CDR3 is TGTGCCAGCAGCGCTATCGCCGGGAAAGGCCCAAGGGACACTGAAGCTTTCTTT. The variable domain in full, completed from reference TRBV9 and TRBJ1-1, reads DSGVTQTPKHLITATGQRVTLRCSPRSGDLSVYWYQQSLDQGLQFLIQYYNGEERAKGNILERFSAQQFPDLHSELNLSSLELGDSALYFCASSAIAGKGPRDTEAFFGQGTRLTVV.